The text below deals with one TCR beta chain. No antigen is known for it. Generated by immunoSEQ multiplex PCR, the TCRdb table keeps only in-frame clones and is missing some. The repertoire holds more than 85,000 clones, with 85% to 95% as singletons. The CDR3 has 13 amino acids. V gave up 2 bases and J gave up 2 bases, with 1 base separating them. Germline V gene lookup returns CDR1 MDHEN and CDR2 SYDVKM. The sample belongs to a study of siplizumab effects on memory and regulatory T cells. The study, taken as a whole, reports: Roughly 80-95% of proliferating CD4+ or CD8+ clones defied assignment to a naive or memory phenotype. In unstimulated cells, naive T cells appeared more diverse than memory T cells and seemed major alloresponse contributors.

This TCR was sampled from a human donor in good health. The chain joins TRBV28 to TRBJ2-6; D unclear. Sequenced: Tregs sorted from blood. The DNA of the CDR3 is TGTGCCAGCAGTTTAGCTGGGGCCAACGTCCTGACTTTC. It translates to CASSLAGANVLTF.